One T cell receptor (beta chain) is described in this entry. The junction differs from germline at one of its ends, possibly a read error. There are 14 residues in the CDR3. The germline gives CDR1 ENHRY, CDR2 SYGVKD. The sample is drawn from a study of regulatory T cells in long-lasting Graves disease. The wider study: Patients newly diagnosed with Graves' had been on antithyroid drugs for under 3 months.

Time point in this sample: newly diagnosed GD, antithyroid drugs for less than 3 months. The authors made the TCR library using RNA they extracted from PBMCs. CDR3 regions were amplified by Arm-PCR using iRepertoire HTBI primers to build TCR beta libraries. TCRdb re-analysed the multiplex PCR reads in MiXCR, keeping a single row per CDR3 protein. The sample shows hundreds of thousands of distinct CDR3 sequences, over 12% of them seen only once. The sample was also reused in another study, on T cells in Graves' hyperthyroidism and ophthalmopathy. Per that study: Among clonotypes expanded in thyroid above 0.001, most were also found in blood.

The specimen comprised peripheral blood mononuclear cells (PBMCs), sampled at new diagnosis, from a patient treated with antithyroid drugs. The sequence was collected from a woman aged 40 to 50 with Graves disease. This sequence joins TRBV10-3 and TRBJ2-4; tentative D call: TRBD1 (6 bases). Written as DNA, the CDR3 is TGTGCCATCAGTGGGGGGACAACCAAAAACACTCAGTACTTC. Amino acids: CAISGGTTKNTQYF.